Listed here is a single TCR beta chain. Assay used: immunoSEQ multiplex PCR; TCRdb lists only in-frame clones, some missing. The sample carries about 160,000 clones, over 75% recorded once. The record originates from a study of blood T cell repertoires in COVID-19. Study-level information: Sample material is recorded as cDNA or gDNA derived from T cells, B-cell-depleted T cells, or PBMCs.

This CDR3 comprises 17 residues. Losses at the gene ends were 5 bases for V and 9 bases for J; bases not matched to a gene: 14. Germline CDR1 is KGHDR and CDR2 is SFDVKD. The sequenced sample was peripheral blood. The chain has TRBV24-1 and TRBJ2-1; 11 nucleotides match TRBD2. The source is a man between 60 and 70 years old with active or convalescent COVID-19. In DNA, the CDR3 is TGTGCCACCAGTGGTATCCGGTCTAGCGGGAGGCGTTTTGAGCAGTTCTTC. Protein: CATSGIRSSGRRFEQFF.